This is a list of T cell receptor beta chains from one sample in a study of control samples from healthy donors and cancer patients. Generated by immunoSEQ multiplex PCR, the TCRdb table keeps only in-frame clones and is missing some. The sample comprises some 130,000 clones, around nine tenths of which are singletons, and around 5.4% rests with the top ten. Material: blood. These receptors were taken from a man between 18 and 29 years old in good health. CDR3s leave out the opening cysteine and the closing phenylalanine or tryptophan.

J gene: TRBJ2-7; V gene: TRBV11-2; CDR3 protein: ASTLSGGGLYSYEQY
J gene: TRBJ2-3; V gene: TRBV9; CDR3 protein: ASSPGGGTSTDTQY
J gene: TRBJ2-5; V gene: TRBV4-1; CDR3 protein: ASSPGGSGGLLGTQY
J gene: TRBJ1-2; V gene: TRBV19; CDR3 protein: ASNTPSGGSYGYT
J gene: TRBJ1-2; V gene: TRBV12-3/TRBV12-4; CDR3 protein: ARRAGYT
J gene: TRBJ1-2; V gene: TRBV2; CDR3 protein: ASRPYGYT
J gene: TRBJ1-5; V gene: TRBV18; CDR3 protein: ASSPPGQGGNQPQH
J gene: TRBJ1-2; V gene: TRBV5-1; CDR3 protein: ASSLTVTRGQLYGYT
J gene: TRBJ1-1; V gene: TRBV30; CDR3 protein: AWRGPSNTEAF
J gene: TRBJ2-7; V gene: TRBV30; CDR3 protein: AWSANYEQY
J gene: TRBJ2-1; V gene: TRBV9; CDR3 protein: ASSVAVGEQF
J gene: TRBJ2-3; V gene: TRBV6-5; CDR3 protein: ASSYLVGDTQY
J gene: TRBJ2-5; V gene: TRBV7-9; CDR3 protein: ASSSTARKETQY
J gene: TRBJ2-7; V gene: TRBV5-5; CDR3 protein: ASSRSGTGTLYEQY
J gene: TRBJ1-1; V gene: TRBV10-3; CDR3 protein: AISAGGLRVGTEAF